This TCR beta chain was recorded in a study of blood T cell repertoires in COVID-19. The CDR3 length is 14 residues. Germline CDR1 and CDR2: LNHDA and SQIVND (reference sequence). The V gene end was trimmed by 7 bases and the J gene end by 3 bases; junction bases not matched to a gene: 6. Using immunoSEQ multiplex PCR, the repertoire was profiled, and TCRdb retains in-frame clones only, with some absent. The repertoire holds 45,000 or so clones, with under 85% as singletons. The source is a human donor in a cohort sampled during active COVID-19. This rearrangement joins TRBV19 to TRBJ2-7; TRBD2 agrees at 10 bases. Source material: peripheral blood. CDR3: CASNPGTSVYEQYF. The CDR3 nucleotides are TGTGCCAGTAACCCCGGGACTAGCGTCTACGAGCAGTACTTC.